These 15 T cell receptor beta chains came from one sample sequenced in a study of CD8 T cells in Susac syndrome (dated by TCRdb to between 2018 and 2021). Library preparation employed the immunoSEQ multiplex PCR assay. RNA was extracted using the RNeasy kit, and about 0.45 to 1 microgram was reverse transcribed with random hexamers. The public reads were run again by TCRdb, first through fastp at Q25 and then through MiXCR, and only productive beta chains were kept. Rows are combined by CDR3 protein, so each entry shows the most common genes and DNA. The sample table holds about 130,000 distinct CDR3 sequences, of which about 95% were seen once. Together, the top ten hold 0.1% to 0.15% of the sample. What was sequenced was CD4+ T cells from PBMCs. The receptors stem from a human donor with multiple sclerosis.

V usage is TRBV12-3 or TRBV12-4 and J usage is TRBJ1-1, with D uncertain. The CDR3 extends over 12 amino acids. The V and J ends lost 5 bases and 7 bases respectively, with 11 bases between them. CDR3 protein: CASSDTGREAFF. The DNA for the CDR3 is TGTGCCAGCAGTGATACCGGACGTGAAGCTTTCTTT.

This clonotype was seen a handful of times. V gene TRBV5-6 combines with J gene TRBJ2-3; TRBD2 matches at 8 bases. The CDR3 has 15 amino acids. Germline values: CDR1 SGHDT, CDR2 YYEEEE. Trimming cost V 1 base and J 1 base; bases outside gene matches: 2. The CDR3, as DNA: TGTGCCAGCAGCTTGAAAGCGGGAGGCACAGATACGCAGTATTTT. Protein product: CASSLKAGGTDTQYF.

CDR3 in amino acids: CASSQGQGIPTGELFF. The CDR3 region has the DNA TGTGCCAGCAGCCAGGGACAGGGGATTCCCACCGGGGAGCTGTTTTTT. The chain is built from TRBV7-9 and TRBJ2-2, with 10 nucleotides matching TRBD1. This CDR3 is built from 16 residues. Germline V gene sequence: CDR1 SEHNR, CDR2 FQNEAQ (reference sequence). Losses at the gene ends were 5 bases for V and 4 bases for J; bases not matched to a gene: 7.

This clonotype was observed a single time. V usage is TRBV29-1 and J usage is TRBJ2-1, with D perhaps given as TRBD1 or TRBD2 (5 bases each). Germline-derived CDR1 and CDR2 are SQVTM and ANQGSEA. CDR3 length equals 14 residues. V lost 4 bases to trimming and J lost 6 bases, with 16 bases between them. CDR3 nucleotides: TGCAGCGTTGCCCCCGGGGAAAGGGGCAATGAGCAGTTCTTC. It encodes CSVAPGERGNEQFF.

This clonotype was recorded once. V is TRBV19 and J is TRBJ2-1, with 7 bases aligning to TRBD1. V lost 0 bases and J lost 5; bases outside the gene matches: 7. The germline CDR1 and CDR2 sequences are LNHDA and SQIVND (reference sequence). The CDR3 has 16 residues. CDR3 DNA sequence: TGTGCCAGTAGTATAGAGGGCCAGGGGGTTCACAATGAGCAGTTCTTC. The encoded protein is CASSIEGQGVHNEQFF.

The chain employs TRBV19 and TRBJ1-2, with D maybe TRBD1 (5 bases). This CDR3 spans 13 amino acids. Trimming removed 2 bases from V and 5 bases from J, with 9 bases in between. The V gene's germline CDR1 is LNHDA and CDR2 SQIVND (reference sequence). Here the CDR3 DNA reads TGTGCCAGTAGTATATCGACAGTGTATGGCTACACCTTC. Residues: CASSISTVYGYTF.

The rearrangement links TRBV7-9 to TRBJ2-3; D gene ambiguous. The CDR3 has 14 residues. V lost 5 bases to trimming and J lost 1 base, with 10 bases between them. Germline V gives CDR1 SEHNR, CDR2 FQNEAQ (reference sequence). CDR3 protein: CASSRPPGTDTQYF. CDR3 DNA sequence: TGTGCCAGCAGCCGGCCCCCTGGCACAGATACGCAGTATTTT.

The chain has TRBV7-8 and TRBJ2-7; D is perhaps TRBD1 (6 bases). CDR3 length: 14 residues. Germline V gives CDR1 SGHVS, CDR2 FQNEAQ. The V gene lost 5 bases and the J gene lost 5 bases, with 16 bases spanning the gap. CDR3 amino acids: CASSDRAGVNEQYF. The CDR3 DNA reads as TGTGCCAGCAGCGACCGGGCAGGGGTCAACGAGCAGTACTTC.

The CDR3 nucleotides are TGTGCCAGCACCACTACCCGAGGGGGCGCAGCTCAAGAGACCCAGTACTTC. Protein: CASTTTRGGAAQETQYF. The chain combines TRBV6-1 with TRBJ2-5; TRBD1 aligns across 7 bases. With V trimmed by 7 bases and J by 2 bases, 16 bases remained unmatched. CDR1 is MNHNS and CDR2 is SASEGT in the germline V gene. The CDR3 runs to 17 residues.

The chain is built from TRBV6-5 and TRBJ1-2, with 7 bases fitting TRBD1. CDR3 length: 14 residues. Germline V gives CDR1 MNHEY, CDR2 SVGAGI. V shed 0 bases, J shed 10 bases, and the junction held 8 bases outside the gene matches. The CDR3 coding sequence is TGTGCCAGCAGTTACTCGACAGGGTCCGATTACTACACCTTC. Protein sequence: CASSYSTGSDYYTF.

The V call is TRBV18, the J call TRBJ1-1; perhaps TRBD1 as D (5 bases). Trimming shortened V by 3 bases and J by 9 bases, and 11 bases separated the two germline ends. CDR1 and CDR2 (germline): KGHSH, LQKENI. This CDR3 spans 12 amino acids. CDR3 in amino acids: CASSPGAEQAFF. CDR3 DNA sequence: TGTGCCAGCTCACCCGGGGCGGAGCAAGCTTTCTTT.

The CDR3 reads CASSAGAVSYEQYF. CDR3 bases: TGTGCCAGCAGCGCCGGGGCGGTCTCCTACGAGCAGTACTTC. The chain links TRBV9 to TRBJ2-7; the D call may be TRBD1 or TRBD2 (5 bases each). V was pared by 3 bases and J by 0 bases, with 10 bases between. Germline CDR1 SGDLS, CDR2 YYNGEE. The CDR3 has 14 residues.

This clonotype has more than one count but fewer than ten. The J gene is TRBJ2-2, the V gene TRBV14; 8 positions match TRBD1. The germline V gene encodes CDR1 SGHDN and CDR2 FVKESK. V was pared by 4 bases and J by 8 bases, with 15 bases of the junction left unmatched. The CDR3 spans 17 residues. The CDR3: CASSLWSQGAAAGELFF. In DNA form, the CDR3 reads TGTGCCAGCAGCCTTTGGAGCCAGGGGGCCGCCGCAGGGGAGCTGTTTTTT.

The V call is TRBV7-2, the J call TRBJ1-1; 7 bases agree with TRBD1. Germline trimming cut 3 bases from V and 4 bases from J; bases unmatched to any gene: 14. CDR1 is SGHTA, CDR2 FQGNSA, per germline. The CDR3 runs 17 residues. The CDR3 DNA reads as TGTGCCAGCAGCTTTCAGCAGACAGGGAGGAGGAGCACTGAAGCTTTCTTT. This translates into CASSFQQTGRRSTEAFF.

The chain joins TRBV30 to TRBJ1-6; unclear D gene. With 1 base removed from V and 7 bases from J, the gap between germline ends came to 11 bases. The CDR3 length is 14 residues. Germline CDR1 GTSNPN, CDR2 SVGIG (reference sequence). The CDR3 region is CAWSERRGNSPLHF. As DNA, the CDR3 is TGTGCCTGGAGTGAGCGCCGAGGGAATTCACCCCTCCACTTT.